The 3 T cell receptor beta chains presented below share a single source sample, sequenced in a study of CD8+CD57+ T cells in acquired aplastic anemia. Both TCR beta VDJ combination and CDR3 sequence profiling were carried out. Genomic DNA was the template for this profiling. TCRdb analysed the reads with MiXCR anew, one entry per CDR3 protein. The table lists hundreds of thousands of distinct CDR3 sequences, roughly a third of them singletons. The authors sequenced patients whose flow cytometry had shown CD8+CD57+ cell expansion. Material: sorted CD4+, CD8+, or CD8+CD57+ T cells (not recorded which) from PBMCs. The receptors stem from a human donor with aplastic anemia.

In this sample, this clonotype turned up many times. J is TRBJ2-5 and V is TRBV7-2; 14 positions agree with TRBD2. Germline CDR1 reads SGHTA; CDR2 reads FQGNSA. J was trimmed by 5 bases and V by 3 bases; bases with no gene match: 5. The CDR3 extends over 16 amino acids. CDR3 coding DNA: TGTGCCAGCAGCTTGACTAGCGGGAGGGCCTACGAGACCCAGTACTTC. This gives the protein CASSLTSGRAYETQYF.

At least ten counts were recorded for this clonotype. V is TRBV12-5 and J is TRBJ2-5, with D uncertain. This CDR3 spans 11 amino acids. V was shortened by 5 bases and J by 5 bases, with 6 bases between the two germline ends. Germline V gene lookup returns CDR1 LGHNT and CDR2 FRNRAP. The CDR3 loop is CASGIDETQYF. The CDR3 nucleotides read TGTGCTAGTGGTATCGACGAGACCCAGTACTTC.

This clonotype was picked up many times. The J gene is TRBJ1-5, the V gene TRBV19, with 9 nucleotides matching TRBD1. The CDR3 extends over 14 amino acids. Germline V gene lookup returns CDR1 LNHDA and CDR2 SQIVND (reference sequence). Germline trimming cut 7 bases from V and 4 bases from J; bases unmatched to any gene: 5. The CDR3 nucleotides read TGTGCCAGTATGGACAGGGGCCTTAATCAGCCCCAGCATTTT. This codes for CASMDRGLNQPQHF.